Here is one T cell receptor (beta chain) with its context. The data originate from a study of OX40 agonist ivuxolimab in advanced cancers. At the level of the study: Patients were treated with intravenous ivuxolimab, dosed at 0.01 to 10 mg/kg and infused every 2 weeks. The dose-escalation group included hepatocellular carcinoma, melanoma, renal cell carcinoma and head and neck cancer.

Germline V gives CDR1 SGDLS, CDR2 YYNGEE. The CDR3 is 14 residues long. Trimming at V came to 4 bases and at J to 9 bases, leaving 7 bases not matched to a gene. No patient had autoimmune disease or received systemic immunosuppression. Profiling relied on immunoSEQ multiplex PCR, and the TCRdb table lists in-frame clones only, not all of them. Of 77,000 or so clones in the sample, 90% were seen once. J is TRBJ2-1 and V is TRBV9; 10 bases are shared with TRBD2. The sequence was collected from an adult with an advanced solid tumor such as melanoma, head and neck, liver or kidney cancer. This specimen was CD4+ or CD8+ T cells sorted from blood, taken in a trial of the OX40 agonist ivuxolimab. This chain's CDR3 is CASSPRTSGGEQFF. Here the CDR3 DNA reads TGTGCCAGCAGCCCCCGGACTAGCGGCGGTGAGCAGTTCTTC. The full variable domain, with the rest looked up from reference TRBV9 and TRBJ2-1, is DSGVTQTPKHLITATGQRVTLRCSPRSGDLSVYWYQQSLDQGLQFLIQYYNGEERAKGNILERFSAQQFPDLHSELNLSSLELGDSALYFCASSPRTSGGEQFFGPGTRLTVL.